Each of the 20 T cell receptor beta chains below was sequenced from the same sample in a study of OX40 agonist ivuxolimab in advanced cancers. Assay used: immunoSEQ multiplex PCR; TCRdb lists only in-frame clones, some missing. The sample consists of more than 80,000 clones, roughly nine tenths of them appearing once. This specimen was CD4+ or CD8+ T cells sorted from blood, taken in a trial of the OX40 agonist ivuxolimab. These receptors were taken from an adult with an advanced solid tumor such as melanoma, head and neck, liver or kidney cancer.

The V gene is TRBV5-4, the J gene TRBJ2-5; D gene unclear. CDR1 is SGHNT, CDR2 YYREEE, per germline (reference sequence). The V end was cut by 2 bases, the J end by 2 bases, with 13 bases between. The CDR3 runs to 15 residues. Here the CDR3 reads CASSLVEASQETQYF. CDR3 sequence (DNA): TGTGCCAGCAGCTTAGTTGAAGCCTCACAAGAGACCCAGTACTTC.

The chain uses TRBV5-1 and TRBJ2-2; 9 bases are shared with TRBD2. V trimming: 3 bases; J trimming: 7 bases; junction bases outside the gene matches: 4. The CDR3 consists of 14 residues. Germline V lookup: CDR1 SGHRS, CDR2 YFSETQ. The chain's CDR3 is CASSSGLAVGELFF. DNA for the CDR3: TGCGCCAGCAGCTCGGGACTAGCTGTCGGGGAGCTGTTTTTT. Together with reference TRBV5-1 and TRBJ2-2, the CDR3 gives the full variable domain: KAGVTQTPRYLIKTRGQQVTLSCSPISGHRSVSWYQQTPGQGLQFLFEYFSETQRNKGNFPGRFSGRQFSNSRSEMNVSTLELGDSALYLCASSSGLAVGELFFGEGSRLTVL.

This clone appeared a few times. This sequence joins TRBV28 and TRBJ1-4, with D possibly matching TRBD1 (6 bases). The V gene's germline CDR1 is MDHEN and CDR2 SYDVKM. CDR3 size: 15 residues. The V end lost 6 bases, the J end lost 3 bases, and 14 bases lay between the germline ends. The CDR3 is CASRLGGGPNEKLFF. CDR3 DNA: TGTGCCAGCAGGCTCGGTGGGGGGCCTAATGAAAAACTGTTTTTT.

This sequence joins TRBV30 and TRBJ1-2, with a possible D match to TRBD1 (5 bases). Looked up from germline, CDR1 is GTSNPN and CDR2 is SVGIG (reference sequence). V dropped 2 bases and J dropped 4 bases, with 14 bases sitting between them. This CDR3 spans 14 amino acids. CDR3 residues: CAWSRPGFTYGYTF. The CDR3 nucleotides are TGTGCCTGGAGTCGTCCAGGGTTTACCTATGGCTACACCTTC.

The rearrangement links TRBV7-9 to TRBJ2-2; D is perhaps TRBD2 (5 bases). The V gene lost 1 base and the J gene lost 2 bases, with 17 bases spanning the gap. The CDR3 runs 18 residues. The germline CDR1 and CDR2 sequences are SEHNR and FQNEAQ (reference sequence). DNA for the CDR3: TGTGCCAGCAGCTTAGAAGGGCGGGCAGAAAGTAACACCGGGGAGCTGTTTTTT. This codes for CASSLEGRAESNTGELFF. Filled out from reference TRBV7-9 and TRBJ2-2, the complete variable domain reads DTGVSQNPRHKITKRGQNVTFRCDPISEHNRLYWYRQTLGQGPEFLTYFQNEAQLEKSRLLSDRFSAERPKGSFSTLEIQRTEQGDSAMYLCASSLEGRAESNTGELFFGEGSRLTVL.

This chain joins TRBV19 and TRBJ1-4; D unclear. The V end was cut by 10 bases, the J end by 10 bases, with 19 bases between. This CDR3 spans 13 amino acids. Germline CDR1 and CDR2: LNHDA and SQIVND (reference sequence). For the CDR3, the DNA is TGTGCCACTAAGGTCCGGGGAGATGGAAAACTGTTTTTT. This codes for CATKVRGDGKLFF.

The chain joins TRBV28 to TRBJ1-5; no firm D call. Trimming pared 6 bases from V and 2 bases from J, leaving 5 bases between. CDR3 size: 12 residues. CDR1 is MDHEN, CDR2 SYDVKM, per germline. CDR3 in amino acids: CASRQGNQPQHF. For the CDR3, the DNA is TGTGCCAGCAGGCAGGGCAATCAGCCCCAGCATTTT.

V usage is TRBV20-1 and J usage is TRBJ2-1; D is undetermined. Germline values: CDR1 DFQATT, CDR2 SNEGSKA (reference sequence). The V gene lost 3 bases and the J gene lost 10 bases, with 7 bases spanning the gap. The CDR3 consists of 10 residues. CDR3 sequence (DNA): TGCAGTGCTAGTGTTATCGAGCAGTTCTTC. The encoded protein is CSASVIEQFF.

A remark on this clone: Different DNA sequences within this sample yield the same CDR3. The chain has TRBV5-1 and TRBJ1-1; D not certain. The CDR3 runs 14 residues. Germline CDR1 reads SGHRS; CDR2 reads YFSETQ. Deletions cut 0 bases from V and 0 bases from J, with 6 bases between. CDR3: CASSLDGMNTEAFF. CDR3 nucleotides: TGCGCCAGCAGCTTGGATGGGATGAACACTGAAGCTTTCTTT. The full variable domain, with the rest looked up from reference TRBV5-1 and TRBJ1-1, is KAGVTQTPRYLIKTRGQQVTLSCSPISGHRSVSWYQQTPGQGLQFLFEYFSETQRNKGNFPGRFSGRQFSNSRSEMNVSTLELGDSALYLCASSLDGMNTEAFFGQGTRLTVV.

The chain uses TRBV11-2 and TRBJ2-7; TRBD1 matches at 9 bases. The CDR3 spans 15 residues. V lost 5 bases, J lost 3 bases, and 8 bases stayed unmatched. Germline CDR1 is SGHAT and CDR2 is FQNNGV. CDR3 in DNA: TGTGCCAGCAGCCCGGGGACAGGGCCTTTCTACGAGCAGTACTTC. The encoded protein is CASSPGTGPFYEQYF.

The genes are TRBV5-1 and TRBJ2-1, with D possibly TRBD1 on 7 matching bases. Germline CDR1 is SGHRS and CDR2 is YFSETQ. Trimming cost V 7 bases and J 6 bases, with 17 bases left between them. The CDR3 is 14 amino acids. The CDR3 reads CASGGGTESNEQFF. The CDR3 nucleotides read TGCGCCAGCGGAGGGGGGACAGAGAGCAATGAGCAGTTCTTC.

V and J are TRBV7-2 and TRBJ1-2; unclear D gene. There are 12 residues in the CDR3. The germline CDR1 and CDR2 sequences are SGHTA and FQGNSA. V lost 5 bases, J lost 7 bases, and 11 bases lay in between. The CDR3 reads CASSASYSGYTF. The CDR3 coding sequence is TGTGCCAGCAGCGCATCGTATTCTGGCTACACCTTC. The full variable domain, its missing parts supplied by reference TRBV7-2 and TRBJ1-2, is GAGVSQSPSNKVTEKGKDVELRCDPISGHTALYWYRQSLGQGLEFLIYFQGNSAPDKSGLPSDRFSAERTGGSVSTLTIQRTQQEDSAVYLCASSASYSGYTFGSGTRLTVV.

V gene TRBV7-6 combines with J gene TRBJ2-2; TRBD1 matches at 7 bases. The V gene's germline CDR1 is SGHVS and CDR2 FNYEAQ. With 6 bases clipped from V and 5 bases from J, the junction kept 6 bases outside the gene matches. CDR3 length: 14 amino acids. The chain's CDR3 is CASSRQGATGELFF. CDR3 sequence (DNA): TGTGCCAGCAGTAGACAGGGCGCTACCGGGGAGCTGTTTTTT.

This sequence joins TRBV14 and TRBJ1-3; 9 bases are shared with TRBD1. V shed 3 bases and J 5 bases; nucleotides not matched to a gene: 2. This CDR3 is built from 14 residues. Germline assignment: CDR1 SGHDN and CDR2 FVKESK. The CDR3 bases are TGTGCCAGCAGCCATACAGGGGGCCGAAACACCATATATTTT. It translates to CASSHTGGRNTIYF.

This clone was detected only once. The chain joins TRBV28 to TRBJ2-3; D is ambiguous. Trimming left V 6 bases short and J 2 bases short, with 9 bases between. There are 13 residues in the CDR3. Germline-derived CDR1 and CDR2 are MDHEN and SYDVKM. CDR3 protein: CASSNADTDTQYF. The CDR3 DNA follows: TGTGCCAGCAGCAACGCCGACACAGATACGCAGTATTTT.

The rearrangement uses TRBV7-2 and TRBJ1-6, with D maybe TRBD1 (6 bases). Germline values: CDR1 SGHTA, CDR2 FQGNSA. Trimming removed 5 bases at V and 8 bases at J, with 13 bases between. CDR3 length: 14 residues. For the CDR3, the DNA is TGTGCCAGCAGCCTCAGGGGTAGTGATTCACCCCTCCACTTT. Residues: CASSLRGSDSPLHF.

CDR3 sequence: CASSLSGMSNQPQHF. The CDR3 DNA reads TGTGCCAGCAGCTTGTCAGGGATGAGCAATCAGCCCCAGCATTTT. The chain couples TRBV5-6 to TRBJ1-5; possibly TRBD1 for D (5 bases). The CDR3 spans 15 residues. Germline CDR1 and CDR2: SGHDT and YYEEEE. Trimming cost V 1 base and J 1 base, with 9 bases left between them. The whole variable domain, filled in from reference TRBV5-6 and TRBJ1-5, reads DAGVTQSPTHLIKTRGQQVTLRCSPKSGHDTVSWYQQALGQGPQFIFQYYEEEERQRGNFPDRFSGHQFPNYSSELNVNALLLGDSALYLCASSLSGMSNQPQHFGDGTRLSIL.

This clone was picked up one time. The V gene is TRBV5-1, the J gene TRBJ1-6, with D tentatively TRBD1 (5 bases). This CDR3 region has 15 residues. Trimming stripped 4 bases from V and 10 bases from J, with 18 bases between. CDR1 SGHRS and CDR2 YFSETQ come from the germline V gene. CDR3 sequence reads: CASSGVQGEHSPLHF. The CDR3 DNA reads TGCGCCAGCAGCGGAGTTCAAGGGGAACACTCACCCCTCCACTTT.

This clone was observed a single time. The J gene is TRBJ2-7, the V gene TRBV30; TRBD1 aligns across 7 bases. The CDR3 covers 12 residues. Germline V gene sequence: CDR1 GTSNPN, CDR2 SVGIG (reference sequence). Trimming at V came to 3 bases and at J to 5 bases, leaving 4 bases not matched to a gene. CDR3 bases: TGTGCCTGGAGAGGGGACAGAAACGAGCAGTACTTC. Translation gives CAWRGDRNEQYF.

The V gene is TRBV14, the J gene TRBJ1-4, with D unresolved. Trimming pared 5 bases from V and 8 bases from J, leaving 9 bases between. This CDR3 is built from 12 residues. Germline CDR1 is SGHDN and CDR2 is FVKESK. In DNA, the CDR3 is TGTGCCAGCAGCTGGTCGGGGGAAAAACTGTTTTTT. This gives the protein CASSWSGEKLFF.